Following are 16 T cell receptor beta chains from one sample sequenced in a study of response to subunit inactivated influenza vaccine. TCRdb independently ran MiXCR on the RT-PCR reads; one entry per CDR3 protein. Of about 160,000 distinct CDR3 sequences detected, 11% appear once; the ten largest clones hold about an eighth. Material: non-naive T cells sorted from PBMCs, obtained roughly 6 weeks after vaccination. The receptors here all came from a man in his fifties who received an inactivated influenza vaccine.

The V gene is TRBV12-3 or TRBV12-4, the J gene TRBJ1-2; 8 positions agree with TRBD1. The trim removed 4 bases at V and 6 bases at J, leaving 1 base unmatched. The CDR3 contains 12 residues. This CDR3 reads CASSSGQDGYTF. CDR3 sequence (DNA): TGTGCCAGCAGTTCGGGACAGGATGGCTACACCTTC.

In this sample, this clonotype turned up many times. V is TRBV20-1 and J is TRBJ2-1; D is unresolved. CDR1 is DFQATT and CDR2 is SNEGSKA in the germline V gene (reference sequence). V lost 3 bases, J lost 9 bases, and 15 bases lay in between. CDR3 length equals 13 residues. Here the CDR3 reads CSARDPNSAEQFF. CDR3 DNA sequence: TGCAGTGCTAGGGACCCTAATTCCGCTGAGCAGTTCTTC.

The chain has TRBV6-2 or TRBV6-3 and TRBJ2-7; 8 nucleotides match TRBD1. The CDR3 has 14 amino acids. V lost 10 bases and J lost 3; bases outside the gene matches: 11. The germline V gene has CDR1 MNHEY and CDR2 SVGEGT. CDR3 region: CATSLDRGLYEQYF. The DNA for the CDR3 is TGTGCCACATCTCTCGACAGGGGTCTCTACGAGCAGTACTTC.

This clonotype was detected a few times. CDR3 sequence reads: CASSYPRVGQETQYF. The CDR3 coding sequence is TGTGCCAGCAGCTACCCCAGGGTTGGCCAAGAGACCCAGTACTTC. The chain carries TRBV13 and TRBJ2-5; a possible D gene is TRBD1 (5 bases). The CDR3 has 15 residues. Trimming pared 4 bases from V and 1 base from J, leaving 13 bases between. Per the germline V gene, CDR1 is PRHDT and CDR2 is FYEKMQ (reference sequence). Full variable domain (remainder filled in from reference TRBV13 and TRBJ2-5): AAGVIQSPRHLIKEKRETATLKCYPIPRHDTVYWYQQGPGQDPQFLISFYEKMQSDKGSIPDRFSAQQFSDYHSELNMSSLELGDSALYFCASSYPRVGQETQYFGPGTRLLVL.

This clonotype was picked up many times. The chain has TRBV5-1 and TRBJ2-5; possible D gene TRBD2, 5 bases. The germline V gene encodes CDR1 SGHRS and CDR2 YFSETQ. V was pared by 4 bases and J by 5 bases, with 15 bases between. This CDR3 is 14 amino acids long. The CDR3 DNA reads as TGCGCCAGCAGCGCGGGCCTAATGAGGGAGACCCAGTACTTC. Its translation is CASSAGLMRETQYF. The entire variable domain, with the rest obtained from reference TRBV5-1 and TRBJ2-5, is as follows: KAGVTQTPRYLIKTRGQQVTLSCSPISGHRSVSWYQQTPGQGLQFLFEYFSETQRNKGNFPGRFSGRQFSNSRSEMNVSTLELGDSALYLCASSAGLMRETQYFGPGTRLLVL.

This clonotype has more than one count but fewer than ten. V usage is TRBV20-1 and J usage is TRBJ2-1; the D is unclear. Trimming pared 3 bases from V and 7 bases from J, leaving 10 bases between. The germline CDR1 and CDR2 sequences are DFQATT and SNEGSKA (reference sequence). The CDR3 is 12 amino acids. CDR3 sequence: CSARRSVNEQFF. CDR3 DNA sequence: TGCAGTGCTAGGAGGAGTGTAAATGAGCAGTTCTTC.

This chain uses TRBV7-9 with TRBJ2-7; D may be TRBD2 (5 bases). The CDR3 has 13 residues. Germline CDR1 and CDR2: SEHNR and FQNEAQ (reference sequence). Trimming removed 5 bases at V and 0 bases at J, with 8 bases between. CDR3 residues: CASSHGVSYEQYF. The CDR3 DNA is TGTGCCAGCAGCCACGGGGTCTCCTACGAGCAGTACTTC.

This clonotype has a handful of counts. V and J are TRBV12-3 or TRBV12-4 and TRBJ1-5; D unresolved. The CDR3 spans 16 residues. V shed 1 base and J shed 0 bases, with 10 bases lying between them. CDR3 sequence: CASSLGGYDSNQPQHF. The CDR3 DNA sequence: TGTGCCAGCAGTTTAGGAGGGTATGATAGCAATCAGCCCCAGCATTTT.

This clonotype is categorized as medium-sized. V is TRBV20-1 and J is TRBJ2-7, with TRBD2 as a possible D gene (5 bases). The CDR3 sequence is 13 residues long. Trimming removed 6 bases from V and 6 bases from J, with 18 bases in between. CDR1 is DFQATT and CDR2 is SNEGSKA in the germline V gene (reference sequence). CDR3: CSAKSNPGIEQYF. The CDR3 nucleotides are TGCAGTGCCAAGTCTAACCCCGGGATCGAGCAGTACTTC.

The rearrangement links TRBV28 to TRBJ1-2; D is perhaps TRBD1 (5 bases). Germline V lookup: CDR1 MDHEN, CDR2 SYDVKM. V shed 2 bases and J shed 2 bases, with 12 bases lying between them. This CDR3 contains 15 residues. CDR3 coding DNA: TGTGCCAGCAGTTTACTCCGGGGGGAGAACTATGGCTACACCTTC. This codes for CASSLLRGENYGYTF.

Many counts were recorded for this clonotype. The CDR3 sequence: CSASRSSSSFEQFF. CDR3 DNA: TGCAGTGCTAGTAGGTCGTCTAGCTCGTTTGAGCAGTTCTTC. The rearrangement links TRBV20-1 to TRBJ2-1, with D possibly being TRBD2 (5 bases). The CDR3 covers 14 residues. Trimming left V 3 bases short and J 9 bases short, with 18 bases between. Germline CDR1 is DFQATT and CDR2 is SNEGSKA (reference sequence).

This clonotype was seen at least ten times. The rearrangement uses TRBV7-8 and TRBJ1-5; D gene uncertain. Germline V gene lookup returns CDR1 SGHVS and CDR2 FQNEAQ. V dropped 0 bases and J dropped 5 bases, with 11 bases sitting between them. The CDR3 contains 15 residues. The CDR3 sequence: CASSLALRGDQPQHF. The CDR3 coding sequence is TGTGCCAGCAGCTTAGCGCTACGGGGAGATCAGCCCCAGCATTTT.

There are many counts of this clonotype. The chain couples TRBV2 to TRBJ2-5; tentatively, D is TRBD1 or TRBD2 (5 bases each). This CDR3 region has 16 residues. Germline V gives CDR1 SNHLY, CDR2 FYNNEI. V lost 0 bases to trimming and J lost 1 base, with 12 bases between them. The CDR3 sequence: CASSEAPSGGQETQYF. The CDR3 DNA reads TGTGCCAGCAGTGAAGCCCCAAGTGGGGGCCAAGAGACCCAGTACTTC.

In this sample, this clonotype turned up many times. This chain links TRBV7-2 with TRBJ2-1; D may correspond to TRBD1 or TRBD2 (5 bases each). V shed 1 base and J shed 6 bases, with 10 bases lying between them. Germline CDR1 reads SGHTA; CDR2 reads FQGNSA. This CDR3 region has 14 residues. The CDR3 loop reads CASSLVEGPNEQFF. In DNA, the CDR3 is TGTGCCAGCAGCTTAGTTGAGGGGCCCAATGAGCAGTTCTTC.

This clonotype was seen a few times. The chain's CDR3 is CASSFAAGVDNEQFF. The CDR3, as DNA: TGTGCCAGCAGCTTTGCAGCGGGAGTTGACAATGAGCAGTTCTTC. The J gene is TRBJ2-1, the V gene TRBV7-2, with 8 bases that match TRBD2. The germline gives CDR1 SGHTA, CDR2 FQGNSA. The CDR3 has 15 amino acids. V shed 3 bases, J shed 5 bases, and the junction held 6 bases outside the gene matches.

The rearrangement uses TRBV5-6 and TRBJ2-7; maybe TRBD1 (5 bases). The CDR3 sequence is 14 residues long. V was clipped by 1 base and J by 3 bases, with 11 bases between them. Germline CDR1 and CDR2: SGHDT and YYEEEE. The CDR3 DNA is TGTGCCAGCAGCTTGTGGCAGGGAAACTACGAGCAGTACTTC. Protein: CASSLWQGNYEQYF.